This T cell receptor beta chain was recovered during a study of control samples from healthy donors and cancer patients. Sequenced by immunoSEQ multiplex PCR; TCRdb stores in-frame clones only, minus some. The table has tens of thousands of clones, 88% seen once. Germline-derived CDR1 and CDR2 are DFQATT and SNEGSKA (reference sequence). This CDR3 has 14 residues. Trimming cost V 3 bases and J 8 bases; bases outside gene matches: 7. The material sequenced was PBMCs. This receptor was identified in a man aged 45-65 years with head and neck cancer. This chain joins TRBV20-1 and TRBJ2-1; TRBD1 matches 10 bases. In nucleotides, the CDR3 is TGCAGTGCTAGTGGACAGGGGGTTATGTATGAGCAGTTCTTC. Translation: CSASGQGVMYEQFF.